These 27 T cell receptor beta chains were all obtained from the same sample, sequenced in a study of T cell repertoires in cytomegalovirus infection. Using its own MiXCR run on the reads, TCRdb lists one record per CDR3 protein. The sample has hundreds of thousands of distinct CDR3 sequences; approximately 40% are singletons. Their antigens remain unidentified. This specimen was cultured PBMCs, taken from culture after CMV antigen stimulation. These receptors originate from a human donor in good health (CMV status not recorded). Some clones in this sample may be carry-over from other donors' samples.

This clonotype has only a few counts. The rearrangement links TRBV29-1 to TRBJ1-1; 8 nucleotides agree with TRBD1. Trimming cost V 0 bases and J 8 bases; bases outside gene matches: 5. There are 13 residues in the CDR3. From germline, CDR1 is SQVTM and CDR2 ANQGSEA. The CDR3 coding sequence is TGCAGCGTTGAAGATCTGGGGGACAGGGAAGCTTTCTTT. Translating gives CSVEDLGDREAFF.

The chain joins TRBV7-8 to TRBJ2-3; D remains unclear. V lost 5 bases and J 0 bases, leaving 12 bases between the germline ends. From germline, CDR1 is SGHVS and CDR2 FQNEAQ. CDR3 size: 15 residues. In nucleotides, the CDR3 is TGTGCCAGCAGCCCCCTTCAGGTCAGCACAGATACGCAGTATTTT. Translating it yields CASSPLQVSTDTQYF. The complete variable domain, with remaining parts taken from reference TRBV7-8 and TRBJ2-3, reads GAGVSQSPRYKVAKRGQDVALRCDPISGHVSLFWYQQALGQGPEFLTYFQNEAQLDKSGLPSDRFFAERPEGSVSTLKIQRTQQEDSAVYLCASSPLQVSTDTQYFGPGTRLTVL.

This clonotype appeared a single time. CDR3 nucleotide sequence: TGTGCCAGCAGCTCCAGGGGTGGACAGGGGGCTGCCTACGAGCAGTACTTC. Its translation: CASSSRGGQGAAYEQYF. The chain links TRBV7-6 to TRBJ2-7, with TRBD1 matching 11 bases. The V gene's germline CDR1 is SGHVS and CDR2 FNYEAQ. V dropped 4 bases and J dropped 2; count of bases not matched to a gene: 10. The CDR3 has 17 residues.

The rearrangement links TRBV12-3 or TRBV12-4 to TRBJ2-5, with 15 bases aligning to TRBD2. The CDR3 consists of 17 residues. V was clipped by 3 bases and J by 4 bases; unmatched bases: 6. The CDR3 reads CASSFGLAGGPRETQYF. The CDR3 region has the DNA TGTGCCAGCAGTTTCGGACTAGCGGGGGGGCCGAGAGAGACCCAGTACTTC.

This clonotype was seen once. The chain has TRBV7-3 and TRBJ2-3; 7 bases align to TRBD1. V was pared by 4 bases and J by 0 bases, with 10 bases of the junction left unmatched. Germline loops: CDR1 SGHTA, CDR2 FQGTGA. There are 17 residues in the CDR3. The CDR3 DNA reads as TGTGCCAGCAGCTCAAGGATCGGACAGGATAGCACAGATACGCAGTATTTT. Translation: CASSSRIGQDSTDTQYF. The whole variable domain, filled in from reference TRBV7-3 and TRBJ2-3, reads GAGVSQTPSNKVTEKGKYVELRCDPISGHTALYWYRQSLGQGPEFLIYFQGTGAADDSGLPNDRFFAVRPEGSVSTLKIQRTERGDSAVYLCASSSRIGQDSTDTQYFGPGTRLTVL.

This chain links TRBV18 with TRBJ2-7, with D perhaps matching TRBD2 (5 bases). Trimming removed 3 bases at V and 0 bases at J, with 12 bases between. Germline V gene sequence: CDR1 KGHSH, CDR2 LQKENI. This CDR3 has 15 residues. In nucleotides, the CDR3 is TGTGCCAGCTCACCCCACCGGGGAGACTCCTACGAGCAGTACTTC. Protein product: CASSPHRGDSYEQYF.

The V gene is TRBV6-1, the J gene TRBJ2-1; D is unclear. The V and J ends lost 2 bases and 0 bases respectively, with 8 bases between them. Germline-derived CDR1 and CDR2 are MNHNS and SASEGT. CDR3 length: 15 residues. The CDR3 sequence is CASSEPPSSYNEQFF. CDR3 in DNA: TGTGCCAGCAGTGAACCCCCAAGCTCCTACAATGAGCAGTTCTTC.

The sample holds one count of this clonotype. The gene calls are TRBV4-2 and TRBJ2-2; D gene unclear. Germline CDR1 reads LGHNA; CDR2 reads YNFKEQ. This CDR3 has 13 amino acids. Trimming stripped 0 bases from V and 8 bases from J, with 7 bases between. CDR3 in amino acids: CASSQEGKGELFF. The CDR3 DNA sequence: TGTGCCAGCAGCCAAGAGGGAAAGGGGGAGCTGTTTTTT.

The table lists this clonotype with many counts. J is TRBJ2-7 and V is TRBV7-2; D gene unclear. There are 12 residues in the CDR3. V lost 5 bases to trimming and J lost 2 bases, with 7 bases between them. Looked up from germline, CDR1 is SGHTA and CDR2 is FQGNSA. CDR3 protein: CASSNGAYEQYF. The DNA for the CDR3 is TGTGCCAGCAGCAATGGTGCCTACGAGCAGTACTTC.

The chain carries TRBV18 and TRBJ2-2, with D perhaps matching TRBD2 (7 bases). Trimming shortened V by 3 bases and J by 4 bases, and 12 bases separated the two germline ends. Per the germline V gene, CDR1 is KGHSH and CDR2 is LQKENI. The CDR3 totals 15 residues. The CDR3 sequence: CASSPYREGTGELFF. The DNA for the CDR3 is TGTGCCAGCTCACCGTACAGGGAGGGCACCGGGGAGCTGTTTTTT.

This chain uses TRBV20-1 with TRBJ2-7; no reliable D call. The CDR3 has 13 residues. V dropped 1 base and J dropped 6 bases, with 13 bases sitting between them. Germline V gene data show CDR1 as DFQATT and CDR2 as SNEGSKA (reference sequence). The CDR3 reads CSARGPGLGEQYF. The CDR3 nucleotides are TGCAGTGCTAGAGGGCCCGGATTGGGCGAGCAGTACTTC.

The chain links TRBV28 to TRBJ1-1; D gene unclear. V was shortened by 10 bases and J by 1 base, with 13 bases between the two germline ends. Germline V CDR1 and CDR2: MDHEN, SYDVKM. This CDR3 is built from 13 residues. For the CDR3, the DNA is TGTGCCACCTCCGGGGAACCGAACACTGAAGCTTTCTTT. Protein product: CATSGEPNTEAFF. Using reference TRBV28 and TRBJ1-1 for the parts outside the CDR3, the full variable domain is DVKVTQSSRYLVKRTGEKVFLECVQDMDHENMFWYRQDPGLGLRLIYFSYDVKMKEKGDIPEGYSVSREKKERFSLILESASTNQTSMYLCATSGEPNTEAFFGQGTRLTVV.

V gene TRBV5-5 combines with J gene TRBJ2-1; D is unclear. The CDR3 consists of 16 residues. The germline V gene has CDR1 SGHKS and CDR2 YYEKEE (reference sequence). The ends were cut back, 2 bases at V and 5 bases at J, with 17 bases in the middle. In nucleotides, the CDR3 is TGTGCCAGCAGCTTCGAACTTCCCTATTCGGACAATGAGCAGTTCTTC. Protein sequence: CASSFELPYSDNEQFF.

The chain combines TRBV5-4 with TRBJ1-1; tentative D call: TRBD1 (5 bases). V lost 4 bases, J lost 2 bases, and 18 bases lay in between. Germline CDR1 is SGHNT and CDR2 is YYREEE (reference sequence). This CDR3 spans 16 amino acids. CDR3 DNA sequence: TGTGCCAGCAGCCCCAACGTGGGACGGATAAACACTGAAGCTTTCTTT. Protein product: CASSPNVGRINTEAFF. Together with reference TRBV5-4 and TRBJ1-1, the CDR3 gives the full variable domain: ETGVTQSPTHLIKTRGQQVTLRCSSQSGHNTVSWYQQALGQGPQFIFQYYREEENGRGNFPPRFSGLQFPNYSSELNVNALELDDSALYLCASSPNVGRINTEAFFGQGTRLTVV.

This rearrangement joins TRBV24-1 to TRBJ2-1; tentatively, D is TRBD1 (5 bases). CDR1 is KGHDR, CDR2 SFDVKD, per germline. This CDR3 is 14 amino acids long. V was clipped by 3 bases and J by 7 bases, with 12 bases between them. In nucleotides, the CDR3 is TGTGCCACCAGTGATCCAGGGTCTGGGAATGAGCAGTTCTTC. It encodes CATSDPGSGNEQFF.

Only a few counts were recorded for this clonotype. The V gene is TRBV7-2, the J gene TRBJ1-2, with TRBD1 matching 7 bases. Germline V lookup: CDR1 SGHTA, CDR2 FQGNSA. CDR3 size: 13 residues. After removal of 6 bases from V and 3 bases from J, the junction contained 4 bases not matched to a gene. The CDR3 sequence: CASSFQGDYGYTF. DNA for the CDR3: TGTGCCAGCAGTTTTCAGGGGGACTATGGCTACACCTTC.

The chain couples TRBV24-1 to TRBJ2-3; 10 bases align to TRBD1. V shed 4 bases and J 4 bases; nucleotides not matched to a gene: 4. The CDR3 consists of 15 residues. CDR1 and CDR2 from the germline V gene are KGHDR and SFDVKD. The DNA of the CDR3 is TGTGCCACCAGTGACCCGGGACAGGGGTCAGATACGCAGTATTTT. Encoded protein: CATSDPGQGSDTQYF.

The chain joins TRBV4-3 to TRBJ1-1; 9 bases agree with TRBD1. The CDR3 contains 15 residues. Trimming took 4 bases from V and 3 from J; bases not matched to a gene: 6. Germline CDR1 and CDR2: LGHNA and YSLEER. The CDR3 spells CASSPGDRDYTEAFF. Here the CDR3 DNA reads TGCGCCAGCAGCCCCGGGGACAGGGATTACACTGAAGCTTTCTTT.

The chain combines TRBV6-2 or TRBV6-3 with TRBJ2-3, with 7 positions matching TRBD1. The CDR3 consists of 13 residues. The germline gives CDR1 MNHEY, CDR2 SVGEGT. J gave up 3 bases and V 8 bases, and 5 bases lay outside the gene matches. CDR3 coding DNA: TGTGCCAGCGACATACAGGGGACAGATACGCAGTATTTT. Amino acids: CASDIQGTDTQYF.

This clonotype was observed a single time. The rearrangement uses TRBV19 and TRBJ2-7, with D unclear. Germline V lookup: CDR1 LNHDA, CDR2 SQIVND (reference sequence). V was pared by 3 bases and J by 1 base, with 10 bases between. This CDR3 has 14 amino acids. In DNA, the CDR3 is TGTGCCAGTAGTATGAAGGTTCCGTCCTACGAGCAGTACTTC. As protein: CASSMKVPSYEQYF.

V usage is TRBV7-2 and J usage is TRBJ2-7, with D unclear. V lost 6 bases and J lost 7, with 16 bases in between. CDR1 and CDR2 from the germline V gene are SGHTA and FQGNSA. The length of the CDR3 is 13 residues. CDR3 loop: CASSYLADGEQYF. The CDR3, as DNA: TGTGCCAGCAGTTACCTCGCGGATGGGGAGCAGTACTTC. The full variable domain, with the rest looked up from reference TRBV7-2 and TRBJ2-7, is GAGVSQSPSNKVTEKGKDVELRCDPISGHTALYWYRQSLGQGLEFLIYFQGNSAPDKSGLPSDRFSAERTGGSVSTLTIQRTQQEDSAVYLCASSYLADGEQYFGPGTRLTVT.

The CDR3 region has the DNA TGTGCCAGCAGCGTCGGAGCCCCCTACGAGCAGTACTTC. This gives the protein CASSVGAPYEQYF. V is TRBV7-6 and J is TRBJ2-7; D ambiguous. The germline V gene encodes CDR1 SGHVS and CDR2 FNYEAQ. V gave up 5 bases and J gave up 2 bases, with 10 bases separating them. The CDR3 has 13 residues.

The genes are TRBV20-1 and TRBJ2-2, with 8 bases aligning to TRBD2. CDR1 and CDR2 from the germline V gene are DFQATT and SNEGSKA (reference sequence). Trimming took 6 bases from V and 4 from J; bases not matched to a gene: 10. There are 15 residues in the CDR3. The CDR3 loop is CSATLSGSSTGELFF. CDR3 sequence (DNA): TGCAGTGCAACTCTCAGCGGGAGTAGCACCGGGGAGCTGTTTTTT.

The CDR3 is CASRPTRLGYNEQFF. CDR3 nucleotides: TGTGCCAGCAGACCTACTAGGCTCGGTTACAATGAGCAGTTCTTC. The chain employs TRBV6-8 and TRBJ2-1; D perhaps matches TRBD2 (5 bases). The CDR3 totals 15 residues. Germline CDR1 reads MNHGY; CDR2 reads SAAAGT. Trimming stripped 6 bases from V and 4 bases from J, with 16 bases between.

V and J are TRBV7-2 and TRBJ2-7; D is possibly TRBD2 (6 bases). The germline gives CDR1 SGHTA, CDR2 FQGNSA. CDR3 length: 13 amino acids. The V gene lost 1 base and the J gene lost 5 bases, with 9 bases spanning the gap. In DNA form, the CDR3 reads TGTGCCAGCAGCTTAGATTGGGGGGACGAGCAGTACTTC. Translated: CASSLDWGDEQYF. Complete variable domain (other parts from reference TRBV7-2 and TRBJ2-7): GAGVSQSPSNKVTEKGKDVELRCDPISGHTALYWYRQSLGQGLEFLIYFQGNSAPDKSGLPSDRFSAERTGGSVSTLTIQRTQQEDSAVYLCASSLDWGDEQYFGPGTRLTVT.

The CDR3 loop is CASLLYGGADTQYF. DNA for the CDR3: TGTGCCAGCTTGCTTTACGGGGGAGCAGATACGCAGTATTTT. The chain joins TRBV6-6 to TRBJ2-3; maybe TRBD2 (6 bases). Looked up from germline, CDR1 is MNHNY and CDR2 is SVGAGI (reference sequence). V gave up 8 bases and J gave up 4 bases, with 16 bases separating them. There are 14 residues in the CDR3.

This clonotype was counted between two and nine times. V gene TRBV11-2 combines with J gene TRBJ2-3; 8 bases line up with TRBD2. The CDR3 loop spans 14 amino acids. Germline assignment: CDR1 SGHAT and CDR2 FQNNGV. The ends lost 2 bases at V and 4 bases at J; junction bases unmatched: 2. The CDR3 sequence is CASSLSGRADTQYF. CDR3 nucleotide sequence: TGTGCCAGCAGCTTAAGCGGGAGAGCAGATACGCAGTATTTT.